This entry concerns a single TCR beta chain. The germline V and J ends were trimmed by 0 bases and 7 bases, with 7 bases remaining between them. The germline CDR1 and CDR2 sequences are SGHDT and YYEEEE. The CDR3 is 13 amino acids. Profiling relied on immunoSEQ multiplex PCR, and the TCRdb table lists in-frame clones only, not all of them. The sample has under 95,000 clones, about 85% seen once; the top ten hold less than 4%. These data belong to a study of blood T cell repertoires in COVID-19. Followed over time, Seattle patients had been enrolled while infection was active. This sequence originates from a woman older than 75 with COVID-19, enrolled during active disease. The chain links TRBV5-6 to TRBJ2-2; D not resolved. The sequencing sample was made of peripheral blood. The CDR3 here is CASSLVNSGELFF. CDR3 DNA: TGTGCCAGCAGCTTGGTAAATAGCGGGGAGCTGTTTTTT.